The entry below gives a single T cell receptor beta chain sequence along with its context. Its specificity is unknown. This sample is drawn from a study of shared clonotypes between healthy human individuals. About the study: Researchers assigned three CD4 naive, three CD4 memory, two CD8 naive and one CD8 memory plate to each donor. Overall study results and limits: A handful of donors held roughly 5% of naive CD4 clonotypes in common.

Germline V CDR1 and CDR2: MNHEY, SMNVEV (reference sequence). The CDR3 length is 15 residues. Trimming at V came to 2 bases and at J to 6 bases, leaving 5 bases not matched to a gene. The naive CD8 fraction comprised CD45RO-negative cells positively selected for CCR7 and excluded terminally differentiated effector memory CD45RA+ cells. In the original processing: Because ImmunoSEQ provided only junction sequences with no quality scores, the filtering differed. The assay was immunoSEQ multiplex PCR, and TCRdb's table has in-frame clones only and misses some. For V, J and clone size, that table is used; D and trimming come from the DNA. The sample holds roughly 2.1 million clones, around 93% seen once.

This receptor was obtained from a man aged 18 to 29 in good health. Some clones in this sample may be carry-over from other donors' samples. What was sequenced was naive CD8+ T cells from PBMCs. The V call is TRBV27, the J call TRBJ2-7; 12 bases line up with TRBD2. Here the CDR3 DNA reads TGTGCCAGCAGTTTAAGGGCTAGCGGGAGGGGCGAGCAGTACTTC. The encoded protein is CASSLRASGRGEQYF.